The clone carrying this T cell receptor beta chain was seen only a few times. The target antigen is unknown. The data were taken from a study of cytomegalovirus exposure and HLA in healthy donors. 60 Vbeta and 13 Jbeta primers were used in PCR. Clones were read by immunoSEQ multiplex PCR, and TCRdb kept only the in-frame ones, dropping some. The sample carries fewer than 200,000 clones, roughly 71% recorded once. The CDR3 totals 14 residues. Trimming took 3 bases from V and 3 from J; bases not matched to a gene: 5. The germline V gene has CDR1 SNHLY and CDR2 FYNNEI. Findings and limits, study-wide: Later genetic work tied a missense DCLRE1C variant to beta-chain V and J trimming.

This chain links TRBV2 with TRBJ2-7, with 7 bases aligning to TRBD2. The sample consisted of PBMCs. This TCR derives from a girl between 10 and 17 years old in good health and CMV-seronegative. CDR3 sequence: CASSERGGYYEQYF. As DNA, the CDR3 is TGTGCCAGCAGTGAGAGGGGAGGGTACTACGAGCAGTACTTC.